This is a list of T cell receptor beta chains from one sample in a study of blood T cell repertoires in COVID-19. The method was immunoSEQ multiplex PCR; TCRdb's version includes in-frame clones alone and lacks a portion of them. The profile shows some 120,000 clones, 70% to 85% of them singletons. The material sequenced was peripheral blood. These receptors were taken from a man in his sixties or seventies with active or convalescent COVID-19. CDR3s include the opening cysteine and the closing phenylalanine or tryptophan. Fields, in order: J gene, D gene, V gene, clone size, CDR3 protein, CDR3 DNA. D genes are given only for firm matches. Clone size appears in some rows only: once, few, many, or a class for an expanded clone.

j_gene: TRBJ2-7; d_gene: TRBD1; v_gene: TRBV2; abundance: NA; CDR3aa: CASSEGQGLSYEQYF; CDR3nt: TGTGCCAGCAGTGAGGGACAGGGGCTCTCCTACGAGCAGTACTTC
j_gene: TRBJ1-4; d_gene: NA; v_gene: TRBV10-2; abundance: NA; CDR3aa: CASSDRVEKLFF; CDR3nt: TGCGCCAGCAGTGATCGGGTCGAAAAACTGTTTTTT
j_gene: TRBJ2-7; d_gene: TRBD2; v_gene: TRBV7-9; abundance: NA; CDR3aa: CASSLSKLRGRGNEQYF; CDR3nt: TGTGCCAGCAGCTTAAGTAAATTACGTGGGAGGGGCAACGAGCAGTACTTC
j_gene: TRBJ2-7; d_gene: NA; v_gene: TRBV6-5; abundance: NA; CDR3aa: CASSPQGYEQYF; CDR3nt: TGTGCCAGCAGTCCACAGGGCTACGAGCAGTACTTC
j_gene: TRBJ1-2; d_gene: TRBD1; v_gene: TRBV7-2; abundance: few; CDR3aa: CASRRRGRTGEGYTF; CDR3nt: TGTGCCAGCAGACGCAGAGGGCGGACAGGGGAGGGCTACACCTTC
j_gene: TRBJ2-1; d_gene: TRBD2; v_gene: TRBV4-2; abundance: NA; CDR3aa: CASSQGTSGNNEQFF; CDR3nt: TGTGCCAGCAGCCAGGGGACTAGCGGAAACAATGAGCAGTTCTTC
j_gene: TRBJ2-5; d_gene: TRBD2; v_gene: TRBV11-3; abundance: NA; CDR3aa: CASSSGTSGQETQYF; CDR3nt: TGTGCCAGCAGCTCAGGAACTAGCGGCCAAGAGACCCAGTACTTC
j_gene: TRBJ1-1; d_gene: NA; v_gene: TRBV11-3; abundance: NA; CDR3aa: CASSLAAANTEAFF; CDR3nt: TGTGCCAGCAGCTTAGCGGCGGCGAACACTGAAGCTTTCTTT
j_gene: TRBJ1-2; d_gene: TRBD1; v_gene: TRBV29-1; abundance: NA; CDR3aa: CSGRDRGPGGYTF; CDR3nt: TGCAGCGGCCGGGACAGGGGGCCGGGCGGCTACACCTTC
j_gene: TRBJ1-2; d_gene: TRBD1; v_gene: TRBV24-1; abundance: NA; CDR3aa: CATLDRVGGYTF; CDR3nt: TGTGCCACCCTGGACAGGGTAGGAGGCTACACCTTC
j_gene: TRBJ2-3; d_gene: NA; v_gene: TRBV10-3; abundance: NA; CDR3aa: CAISQDYVWSPDTQYF; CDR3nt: TGTGCCATCAGCCAGGACTATGTTTGGAGCCCAGATACGCAGTATTTT
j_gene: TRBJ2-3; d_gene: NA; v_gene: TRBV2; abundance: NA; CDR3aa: CASKTGTSTDTQYF; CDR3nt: TGTGCCAGCAAAACGGGGACAAGCACAGATACGCAGTATTTT
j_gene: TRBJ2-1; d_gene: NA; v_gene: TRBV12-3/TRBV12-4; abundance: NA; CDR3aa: CASTMASRQEQFF; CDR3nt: TGTGCCAGCACCATGGCTAGCCGTCAAGAGCAGTTCTTC
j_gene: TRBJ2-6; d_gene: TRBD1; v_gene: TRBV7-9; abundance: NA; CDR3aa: CASSLARTGKFGANVLTF; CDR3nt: TGTGCCAGCAGCTTAGCTAGGACAGGGAAATTCGGGGCCAACGTCCTGACTTTC
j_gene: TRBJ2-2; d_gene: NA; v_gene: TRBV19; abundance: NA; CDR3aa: CASTFVGGAGELFF; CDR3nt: TGTGCCAGTACCTTTGTAGGGGGGGCCGGGGAGCTGTTTTTT
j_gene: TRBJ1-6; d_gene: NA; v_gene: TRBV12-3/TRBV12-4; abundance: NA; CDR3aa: CASSSLRELHF; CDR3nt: TGTGCCAGCAGTTCCCTTAGGGAGCTCCACTTT
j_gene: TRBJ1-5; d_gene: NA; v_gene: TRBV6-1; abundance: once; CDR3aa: CASSEVQGSYQPQHF; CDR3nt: TGTGCCAGCAGTGAAGTACAGGGTTCGTATCAGCCCCAGCATTTT
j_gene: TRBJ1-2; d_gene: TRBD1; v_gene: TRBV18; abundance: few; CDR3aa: CASSPGQGFNYGYTF; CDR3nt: TGTGCCAGCTCCCCAGGACAGGGTTTTAACTATGGCTACACCTTC
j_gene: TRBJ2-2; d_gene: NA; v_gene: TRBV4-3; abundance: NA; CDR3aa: CASSLRAHGTGELFF; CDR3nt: TGCGCCAGCAGCCTGAGGGCCCACGGGACCGGGGAGCTGTTTTTT
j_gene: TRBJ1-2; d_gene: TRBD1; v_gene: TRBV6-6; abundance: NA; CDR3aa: CASSDRVGYTF; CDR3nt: TGTGCCAGCAGCGACAGGGTAGGCTACACCTTC
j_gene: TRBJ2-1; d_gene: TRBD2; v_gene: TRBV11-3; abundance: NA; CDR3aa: CASSLGRLAGPRGSYNEQFF; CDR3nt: TGTGCCAGCAGCTTAGGACGACTAGCGGGGCCTAGGGGGTCCTACAATGAGCAGTTCTTC
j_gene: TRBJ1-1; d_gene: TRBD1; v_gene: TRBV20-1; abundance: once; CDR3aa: CSASQGGNTEAFF; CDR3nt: TGCAGTGCTAGTCAGGGGGGAAACACTGAAGCTTTCTTT
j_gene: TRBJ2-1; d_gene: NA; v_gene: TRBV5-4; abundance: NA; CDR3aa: CASSYGLADEQFF; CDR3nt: TGTGCCAGCAGCTACGGTTTAGCCGATGAGCAGTTCTTC
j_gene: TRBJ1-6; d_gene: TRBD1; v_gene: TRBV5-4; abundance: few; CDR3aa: CASRSGTASNSPLHF; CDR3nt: TGTGCCAGCAGATCGGGGACAGCAAGTAATTCACCCCTCCACTTT
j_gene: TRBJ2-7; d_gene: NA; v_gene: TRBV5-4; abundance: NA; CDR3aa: CASSPSGRTGSREQYF; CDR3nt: TGTGCCAGCAGCCCGTCCGGGAGGACAGGGTCGCGGGAGCAGTACTTC
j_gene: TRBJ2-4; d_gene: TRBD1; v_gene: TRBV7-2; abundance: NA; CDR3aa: CASSLQGAGAKNIQYF; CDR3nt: TGTGCCAGCAGCTTACAGGGGGCCGGAGCCAAAAACATTCAGTACTTC
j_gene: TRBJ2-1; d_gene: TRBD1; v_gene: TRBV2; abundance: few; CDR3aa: CASTLGTGNEQFF; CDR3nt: TGTGCCAGCACCCTCGGGACAGGCAATGAGCAGTTCTTC
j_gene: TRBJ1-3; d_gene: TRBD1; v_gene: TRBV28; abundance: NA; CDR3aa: CASSLPGQGSGNTIYF; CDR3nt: TGTGCCAGCAGTCTTCCGGGACAGGGCTCTGGAAACACCATATATTTT
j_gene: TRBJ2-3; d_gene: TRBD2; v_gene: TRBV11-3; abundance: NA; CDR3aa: CASRPGLAGDTQYF; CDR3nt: TGTGCCAGTAGGCCGGGACTAGCGGGAGATACGCAGTATTTT
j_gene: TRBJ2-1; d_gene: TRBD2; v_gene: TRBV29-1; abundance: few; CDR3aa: CSVEGEGGEQFF; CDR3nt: TGCAGCGTTGAAGGGGAGGGTGGTGAGCAGTTCTTC
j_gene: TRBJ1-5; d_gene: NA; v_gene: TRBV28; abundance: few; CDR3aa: CASSSTGTSTQPQHF; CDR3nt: TGTGCCAGCAGTTCCACCGGGACTTCCACTCAGCCCCAGCATTTT
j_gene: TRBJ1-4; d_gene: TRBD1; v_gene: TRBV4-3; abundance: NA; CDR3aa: CASSPTGTGAVGKLFF; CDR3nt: TGCGCCAGCAGCCCGACCGGGACAGGGGCGGTTGGAAAACTGTTTTTT
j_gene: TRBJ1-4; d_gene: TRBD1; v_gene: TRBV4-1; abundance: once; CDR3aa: CASSQPGQGTNEKLFF; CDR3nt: TGCGCCAGCAGCCAACCGGGACAGGGAACTAATGAAAAACTGTTTTTT
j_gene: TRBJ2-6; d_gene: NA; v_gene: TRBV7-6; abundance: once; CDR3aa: CASSPVPSGANVLTF; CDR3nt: TGTGCCAGCAGCCCGGTTCCGTCTGGGGCCAACGTCCTGACTTTC
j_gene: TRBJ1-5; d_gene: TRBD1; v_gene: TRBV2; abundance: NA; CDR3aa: CASRGRGLGNQPQHF; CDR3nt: TGTGCCAGCAGGGGCAGGGGGCTGGGCAATCAGCCCCAGCATTTT
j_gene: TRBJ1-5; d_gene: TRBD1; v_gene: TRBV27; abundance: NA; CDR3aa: CASSLSRQGADQPQHF; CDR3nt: TGTGCCAGCAGTTTATCGAGGCAGGGGGCCGATCAGCCCCAGCATTTT
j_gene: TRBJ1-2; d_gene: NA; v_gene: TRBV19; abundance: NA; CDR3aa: CASRNRVEGYTF; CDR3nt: TGTGCCAGTAGGAACAGGGTCGAAGGCTACACCTTC
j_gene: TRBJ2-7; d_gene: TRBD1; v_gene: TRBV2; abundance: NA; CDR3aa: CASRGDRGRSYEQYF; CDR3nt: TGTGCCAGCAGAGGTGACAGGGGGCGCTCCTACGAGCAGTACTTC
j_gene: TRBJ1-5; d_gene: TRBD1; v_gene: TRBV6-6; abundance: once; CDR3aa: CASSPQGGQPQHF; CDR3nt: TGTGCCAGCAGCCCCCAAGGGGGCCAGCCCCAGCATTTT
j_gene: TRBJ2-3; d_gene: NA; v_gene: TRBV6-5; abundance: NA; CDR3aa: CASNSREGGTDTQYF; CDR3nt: TGTGCCAGCAACTCCAGGGAAGGGGGCACAGATACGCAGTATTTT
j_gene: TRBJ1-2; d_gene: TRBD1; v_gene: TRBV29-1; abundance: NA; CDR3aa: CSVAPPTGYYGYTF; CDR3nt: TGCAGCGTTGCCCCGCCGACAGGGTACTATGGCTACACCTTC
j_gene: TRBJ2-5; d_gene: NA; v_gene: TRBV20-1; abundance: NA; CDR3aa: CSARQGETQYF; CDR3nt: TGCAGTGCTAGACAGGGGGAGACCCAGTACTTC
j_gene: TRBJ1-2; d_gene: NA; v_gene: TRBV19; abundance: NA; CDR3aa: CASGSRGGGYTF; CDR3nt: TGTGCCAGTGGCTCGAGAGGTGGTGGCTACACCTTC
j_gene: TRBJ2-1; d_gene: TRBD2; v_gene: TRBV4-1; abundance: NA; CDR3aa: CASRRLAGVGEQFF; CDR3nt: TGCGCCAGCAGACGACTAGCGGGAGTGGGTGAGCAGTTCTTC
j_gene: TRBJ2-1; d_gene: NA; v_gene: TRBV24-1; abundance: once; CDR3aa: CATSERTAYNEQFF; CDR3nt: TGTGCCACCAGTGAAAGGACAGCATACAATGAGCAGTTCTTC